The clone carrying this TCR beta chain has at least ten counts. The V and J ends lost 6 bases and 5 bases respectively, with 7 bases between them. The CDR3 covers 11 residues. Staff drew around 10 milliliters of peripheral blood from each donor. Primed by a sample-barcoded 5' primer and a J-beta primer mix, a second PCR proceeded for about 6 to 12 cycles. TCRdb processed the 5' RACE reads anew with MiXCR; each CDR3 protein has one entry. The table lists fewer than 2,000,000 distinct CDR3 sequences, roughly a third of them singletons. This entry belongs to a study of blood T cells in healthy people across ages.

The sequenced material came from blood. V is TRBV12-3 or TRBV12-4 and J is TRBJ1-2, with TRBD1 as a possible D gene (6 bases). The source is a young woman in good health. CDR3 DNA: TGTGCCAGCAGCACAGGGTATGGCTACACCTTC. This sequence encodes CASSTGYGYTF.